One and the same sample provided the 2 T cell receptor beta chains below, sequenced in a study of blood T cell repertoires in COVID-19. Data came from immunoSEQ multiplex PCR; TCRdb stores just in-frame clones and leaves some out. The sample includes roughly 280,000 clones, 84% of them seen just once. Sequenced sample: peripheral blood. These receptors originate from a man between 60 and 75 years old with acute or convalescent COVID-19.

This clone was seen a few times. The CDR3 reads CASSLGASGRVSQYF. The CDR3 DNA reads TGTGCCAGCAGCTTAGGTGCTAGCGGCCGGGTGTCCCAGTACTTC. V and J are TRBV7-9 and TRBJ2-5; 7 positions agree with TRBD2. The CDR3 is 15 amino acids. Germline-derived CDR1 and CDR2 are SEHNR and FQNEAQ (reference sequence). The junction had 11 bases not matched to a gene; V was cut back by 1 base and J by 9 bases.

This rearrangement joins TRBV28 to TRBJ2-7; 9 positions agree with TRBD1. Trimming took 1 base from V and 4 from J; bases not matched to a gene: 8. The CDR3 totals 16 residues. The germline gives CDR1 MDHEN, CDR2 SYDVKM. The CDR3 region is CASSLFGTGKTYEQYF. The CDR3 DNA reads as TGTGCCAGCAGTTTATTCGGGACAGGGAAAACTTACGAGCAGTACTTC.